This T cell receptor beta chain is from a study of cytotoxic CD8 clonotypes in ibrutinib-treated CLL. Turning to the study itself: Recorded responses included around 24 partial and 2 complete; following median 68 months, 14 stayed remitted and roughly twelve progressed. Specimens for response were gathered following a median about 11 months of therapy, spanning 6 to 36. Findings of the study overall: Under therapy, public clonotypes either contracted or stayed stable, and they were uncommon.

For this clone: Antigen unknown.

Between the trimmed V and J ends, which lost 4 bases and 5 bases, there was a span of 14 bases. CDR1 and CDR2 from the germline V gene are LNHDA and SQIVND (reference sequence). The CDR3 totals 15 residues. Method: immunoSEQ multiplex PCR; TCRdb's copy keeps in-frame clones and lacks some. This table has more than 55,000 clones, about three quarters appearing once. The V call is TRBV19, the J call TRBJ2-2, with TRBD2 as a possible D gene (6 bases). The origin of this receptor is a human donor with chronic lymphocytic leukemia. The sequences come from PBMCs, collected after 12 months of ibrutinib treatment. The CDR3 nucleotides are TGTGCCAGTAGTAAGGAGGGGTCACGGACCGGGGAGCTGTTTTTT. Its protein is CASSKEGSRTGELFF.